This T cell receptor beta chain was observed in a study of beta chain features in type 1 diabetes. V shed 0 bases and J 2 bases; nucleotides not matched to a gene: 4. This CDR3 contains 16 residues. Germline V lookup: CDR1 SGHRS, CDR2 YFSETQ. The sequenced template was cDNA made from the entire isolated RNA. Profiling relied on immunoSEQ multiplex PCR, and the TCRdb table lists in-frame clones only, not all of them. The sample has about 290,000 clones, 8% seen once. The sequenced sample was central memory CD4+ T cells from blood. The chain combines TRBV5-1 with TRBJ2-3; 9 bases fit TRBD2. This TCR was sampled from a woman aged 18-29 years in good health. The CDR3 bases are TGCGCCAGCAGCTTGGCGGTAGCGGGGGACACAGATACGCAGTATTTT. Amino acid sequence: CASSLAVAGDTDTQYF. Based on the CDR3 plus reference TRBV5-1 and TRBJ2-3, the full variable domain is KAGVTQTPRYLIKTRGQQVTLSCSPISGHRSVSWYQQTPGQGLQFLFEYFSETQRNKGNFPGRFSGRQFSNSRSEMNVSTLELGDSALYLCASSLAVAGDTDTQYFGPGTRLTVL.